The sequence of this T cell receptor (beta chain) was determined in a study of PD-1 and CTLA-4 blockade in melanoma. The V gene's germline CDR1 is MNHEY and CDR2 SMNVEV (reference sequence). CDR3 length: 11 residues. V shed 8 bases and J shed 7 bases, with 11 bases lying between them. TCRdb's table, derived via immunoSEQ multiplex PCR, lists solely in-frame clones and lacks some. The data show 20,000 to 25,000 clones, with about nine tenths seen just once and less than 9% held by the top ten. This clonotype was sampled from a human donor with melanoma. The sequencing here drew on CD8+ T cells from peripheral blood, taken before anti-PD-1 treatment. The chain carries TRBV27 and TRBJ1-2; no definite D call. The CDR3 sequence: CASGGGVGYTF. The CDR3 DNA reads TGTGCCAGCGGAGGAGGTGTTGGCTACACCTTC.